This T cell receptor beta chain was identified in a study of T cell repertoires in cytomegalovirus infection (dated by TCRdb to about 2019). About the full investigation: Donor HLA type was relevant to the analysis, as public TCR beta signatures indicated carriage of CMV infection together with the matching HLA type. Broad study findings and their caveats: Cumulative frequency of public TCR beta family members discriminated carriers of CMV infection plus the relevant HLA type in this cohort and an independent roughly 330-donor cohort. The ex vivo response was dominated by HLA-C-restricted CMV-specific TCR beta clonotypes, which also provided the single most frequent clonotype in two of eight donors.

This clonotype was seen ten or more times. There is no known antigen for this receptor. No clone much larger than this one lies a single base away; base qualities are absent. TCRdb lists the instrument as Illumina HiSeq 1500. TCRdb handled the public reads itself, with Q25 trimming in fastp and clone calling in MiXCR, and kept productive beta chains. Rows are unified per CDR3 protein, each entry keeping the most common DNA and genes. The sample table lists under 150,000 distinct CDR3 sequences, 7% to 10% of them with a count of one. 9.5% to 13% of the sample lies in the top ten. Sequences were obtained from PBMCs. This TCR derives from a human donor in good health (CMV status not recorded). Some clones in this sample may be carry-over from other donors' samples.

The CDR3 amino acid sequence is: CATRGGGVGGYTF. The DNA is TGTGCCACCAGGGGTGGTGGGGTGGGTGGCTACACCTTC. The sequence is built from TRBV15 and TRBJ1-2; a confident D gene designation cannot be given. Taken from cysteine to phenylalanine, the CDR3 has 13 residues. The kept DNA is CDR3 alone, 39 bases in frame from the first base. V is reduced by 6 bases and J by 7 bases, leaving a spacing of 15 bases between them. The germline V gene (reference sequence) yields LNHNV for CDR1 and YYDKDF for CDR2.